This T cell receptor (beta chain) comes out of a study of cytomegalovirus exposure and HLA in healthy donors (dated by TCRdb to 2017 to 2019). At the level of the whole study: An earlier analysis of approximately 640 of the donors reported 276 Gb of sequence data and more than 90 million unique TCR beta sequences from about 200 million T cells. Around 320 gigabases of sequencing data and tens of millions of unique TCR sequences were included in an early release covering 550 to 800 HLA-typed donors. The genetic ancestry cluster associated with self-reported Caucasian donors included 80% to 90% of the approximately 410 genotyped donors. The study was designed to test whether signatures of past pathogen exposure could be identified by cataloging public T cell receptors. The study used immunosequencing to profile the T cell repertoires of 670 or so subjects and linked those repertoires to cytomegalovirus serostatus. Besides the first cohort of under 700 subjects, a separate validation cohort made up of about 120 different subjects was used. To predict cytomegalovirus infection status, the study combined high-throughput TCR immunosequencing, statistical association of individual TCRs with disease status, and machine learning. In a later analysis, previously published TCR beta repertoires from some 640 donors were re-analyzed and high-resolution HLA genotyping was added so that TCR occurrence patterns could be studied. Rather than using new phenotypic data, the later analysis identified candidate immune exposures from TCR beta sequences and from how often those sequences occurred across donors. In an earlier analysis of about 590 of the donors, high-throughput TCR beta sequencing was used to judge whether each TCR beta V gene segment behaved as functional or pseudogenic. Alongside the repertoire data, information on donor age, sex, ethnicity and CMV serostatus was compiled. A later genetic analysis took genome-wide SNP genotypes for 398 of the 666 donors and used that subset as a discovery cohort. All discovery cohort repertoires had been generated using a single sequencing platform. HLA typing included class I and class II loci at four-digit resolution. The number of typed donors differed by locus: about 620-640 for A, B, C, DRB1 and DQB1; approximately 540 for DQA1; fewer than 610 for DPA1; and around 470 for DPB1. A handful of DR-DQ haplotypes were handled as single units for association and clustering because linkage in the cohort was strong. Among roughly 400 genotyped donors of the cohort, an average of about 240,000 unique TCR beta nucleotide sequences was sequenced per donor, of which 15% to 20% were non-productive. The study at large found these results: Most CMV-associated TCR beta chains appeared to be HLA-restricted in a later analysis, and the HLA associations seemed to be driven largely by CMV exposure. A later genetic analysis associated a missense DCLRE1C variant with V-gene and J-gene trimming of TCR beta chains, and an independent cohort replicated the association. This cohort had only TCR beta chains sequenced, and the lack of alpha or paired-chain data limited which features could be detected. A further reported finding was that TCR beta sequences accurately predicted the HLA-A and HLA-B alleles for most subjects in the first cohort. Three of the identified cytomegalovirus-associated TCR beta chains were confirmed in vitro to be specific for cytomegalovirus antigens. Approximately 16 rarely observed V segments, including chromosome 9 orphons, were excluded from the earlier analysis of some 590 of the donors because counts were too low. The only immune exposure information available for the cohort was CMV serostatus. According to the authors, the approach could potentially be generalized to other disease states and immunological phenotypes. The 87-base-pair reads could not distinguish some IMGT-functional V segments, including TRBV6-2 and TRBV6-3, so those segments were excluded. A cluster of highly shared sequence variants was judged likely to be a technical artifact of the sequencing pipeline. Compared with equally common non-associated chains, HLA-associated TCR beta chains in a later analysis were more clonally expanded and had lower generation probabilities. In a later analysis, TCR association rates were found to vary across HLA loci, with the most associated TCRs seen for DRB1 alleles and the fewest for HLA-C alleles. Linkage disequilibrium might explain the correlated functional status among segregating V segments, but an unknown experimental factor could not be ruled out. Cytomegalovirus status was reported to be diagnosed by the classifier with high specificity and sensitivity in both the original and validation cohorts. In a later genetic analysis, fewer N-insertions in productive TCRs were reported among donors in an Asian-associated ancestry cluster than the roughly 700-donor mean. While some public TCRs were present in many individuals, most TCR sequences turned up only very rarely across donors. Specific HLA alleles were associated with around 18,000 TCR beta sequences at a false discovery rate of 0.05 in a later analysis. When HLA alleles, especially DR and DQ, strongly co-occurred, attributing TCR associations to individual alleles was difficult. A later analysis reported that several top co-occurrence clusters appeared linked to parvovirus B19, influenza, CMV and Epstein-Barr virus. Because HLA typing was unavailable for some donors at each locus, only the typed subset was used in association tests. The study listed 170 or so TCR beta chains as associated with cytomegalovirus. Broadly in line with IMGT annotations, most TCR beta V segments showed up in productive rearrangements about 87% or about 30% of the time in an earlier analysis of under 700 of the donors. The presence/absence analyses assumed that sequencing depth was roughly uniform across donors, and that assumption may not be true.

V was cut back by 3 bases and J by 2 bases, leaving a gap of 11 bases between them. CDR1 and CDR2 are drawn from the germline V gene: SQVTM, ANQGSEA. The CDR3 spans 13 residues, from the cysteine through the phenylalanine. The kept DNA is CDR3 alone, 39 bases in frame from the first base. With respect to this clone: No cognate antigen has been identified for it. Per-nucleotide qualities are absent, and no much larger clonotype sits a single base away.

The cohort comprised under 700 healthy bone marrow donors. At the time of sampling, every cohort member was nominally healthy, though immune exposures that went unrecorded were likely present. The donor was CMV seropositive and was included in the group of around 300 seropositive cohort members. A peripheral blood sample was collected from each donor, and TCR beta sequencing was performed on peripheral blood mononuclear cells. The Qiagen DNeasy Blood Extraction Kit was used to extract genomic DNA from the blood cell samples. Libraries were constructed by the immunoSEQ multiplex PCR assay. The multiplex PCR relied on a mix of 60 forward primers for TCR Vbeta segments and 13 reverse primers for TCR Jbeta segments. The CDR3 region of rearranged TCR beta genes was amplified from genomic DNA with a multiplex PCR assay. Amplified TCR beta libraries were sequenced as 87-base-pair reads on the Illumina HiSeq System. In the authors' own workflow: A later analysis counted 75 million to 100 million unique TCR beta chains across the 550 to 800 repertoires, and roughly 10 million of these chains were shared by at least two donors. Raw reads were error-corrected and collapsed into unique sequences with a nearest-neighbor algorithm that merged closely related sequences to remove PCR and sequencing errors. To assign V, D and J gene segments, CDR3 sequences were aligned to IMGT reference sequences. Each retained sequence needed at least a six-nucleotide match to both a V gene segment and a J gene segment. A rearrangement was called productive if the CDR3 had no stop codons and remained in frame with V and J, and every other rearrangement was called non-productive. Following IMGT convention, CDR3 was defined as the stretch from the second conserved V-encoded cysteine to the conserved J-encoded phenylalanine. The earlier analysis of some 550 of the donors excluded any sequence lacking an unambiguous match to a single V gene segment. An earlier analysis of a few hundred of the donors called V segments functional above 56.7% productive rearrangements and segregating when the between-donor standard deviation exceeded 5%. A statistical classification framework was developed to diagnose cytomegalovirus status using the catalog of TCR beta chain sequences. In a later analysis, TCR nucleotide sequences were compared against IMGT/GENE-DB human TR gene sequences so that V and J genes could be assigned. Using the TCRdist pipeline, a later analysis assigned CDR3 sequences along with most-parsimonious VDJ recombination scenarios. In a later analysis, each TCR beta chain was defined by its CDR3 amino acid sequence together with its V-gene family, and reads without a unique V-gene family were excluded. In a later analysis, approximately 590 highly shared, low-generation-probability nucleotide sequences were removed to address suspected cross-contamination and a sequencing artifact. For each public chain, a later analysis derived a clonal expansion index from normalized ranks of inferred template counts within each repertoire. In a later analysis, generation probabilities were computed with a VDJ recombination model fitted to out-of-frame rearrangements, and the resulting probabilities were checked against IGoR. In a later analysis, hypergeometric tests were used to score TCR-TCR, TCR-HLA and TCR-CMV co-occurrence, with a repertoire-size bias correction applied to TCR pairs. In a later analysis, false discovery rates were estimated by permuting HLA or CMV assignments 20 times. A later analysis grouped co-occurring TCRs with DBSCAN, adding TCRdist sequence similarity when clustering within HLA-allele-positive subsets. For co-occurrence clustering, repertoires with fewer than 30,000 or more than 120,000 public chains were excluded, along with five or six repertoires with anomalous nucleotide sharing. As stored in TCRdb, this immuneACCESS dataset retains in-frame rearrangements with V and J assigned. A fraction of the clones does not appear; measured against another copy, unresolved V genes explain less than half of the discrepancy, and the remainder lacks a known reason. V, J and clone size are those of that table, while D and trimming were read from the DNA. For this sample the table gives about 120,000 clones, of which roughly 71% were detected only once. The ten most abundant clones make up about 8.3% of the sample.

The sample comprised PBMCs. The chain is assembled from TRBV29-1 and TRBJ2-7, with an unclear D gene assignment. The receptor was derived from a young man in good health and CMV-seropositive. The DNA sequence is as follows: TGCAGCGTTGAGGTCGCTAATACCTACGAGCAGTACTTC. Translation gives CSVEVANTYEQYF.